This TCR beta chain derives from a study of molecular identifiers for immune sequencing clone quantification. CDR1 SGHAT and CDR2 FQNNGV come from the germline V gene. Trimming took 0 bases from V and 0 from J, leaving 8 bases between them. CDR3 length equals 15 residues. Findings and limits, study-wide: Reportedly, one cell's Jurkat TCR RNA was detected within 1,100,000 naive CD8 cells.

About this clonotype: Its antigen is still unknown.

Sequencing libraries of naive CD8 cells derived from approximately 22,000 to 940,000 sorted cells with 10%, 30% or 50% RNA. In preparing bulk TCR libraries, previously described methods and listed TCR primers were used. TCRdb recomputed calls from the PCR reads with MiXCR, one row per CDR3 protein. The repertoire holds 300,000 to 400,000 distinct CDR3 sequences, with around 21% as singletons. The sequence was obtained from a human donor in good health. Some libraries in this study had Jurkat cell RNA spiked in. The sequencing input was naive CD8+ T cells from blood, with Jurkat cell RNA spiked in. The subset is: FACS-sorted CD8+CD4-CCR7+CD45RA+ naive T cells. The J gene is TRBJ1-1, the V gene TRBV11-2; D unresolved. This CDR3 is CASSLETVMNTEAFF. Here the CDR3 DNA reads TGTGCCAGCAGCTTAGAAACAGTCATGAACACTGAAGCTTTCTTT.